Listed here are 20 T cell receptor beta chains from one sample, sequenced in a study of metastatic and nonmetastatic thyroid tumors (dated by TCRdb to 2019 to 2021). None of the patients had been given any treatment before thyroid surgery. The method behind the library was PCR. Sequencing was performed on an Illumina HiSeq 4000. TCRdb reprocessing: public reads trimmed at Q25 with fastp, clones called with MiXCR, in-frame beta chains kept. The sample table shows roughly 40,000 clones, and around 15% are seen once. Together, the top ten hold about 20% of the sample. The sequencing input was blood. The receptors derive from a female donor with papillary thyroid cancer or a benign thyroid nodule (not recorded which). Some clones in this sample may be carry-over from other donors' samples.

V and J are TRBV5-1 and TRBJ1-6, with 7 bases matching TRBD1. The CDR3 has 14 amino acids. CDR1 is SGHRS, CDR2 YFSETQ, per germline. V trimming: 1 base; J trimming: 6 bases; junction bases outside the gene matches: 1. The DNA of the CDR3 is TGCGCCAGCAGCTTGACAGGGGTTAATTCACCCCTCCACTTT. This translates into CASSLTGVNSPLHF. Combining the CDR3 with reference TRBV5-1 and TRBJ1-6 gives the whole variable domain KAGVTQTPRYLIKTRGQQVTLSCSPISGHRSVSWYQQTPGQGLQFLFEYFSETQRNKGNFPGRFSGRQFSNSRSEMNVSTLELGDSALYLCASSLTGVNSPLHFGNGTRLTVT.

Of note for this clone: A read error may explain this, as a much larger clone is one base away. The chain's CDR3 is CSAVGRDMGSYEQYF. The DNA for the CDR3 is TGCAGTGCCGTTGGAAGGGACATGGGCTCCTACGAGCAGTACTTC. The rearrangement links TRBV20-1 to TRBJ2-7; tentatively, D is TRBD1 (6 bases). Germline CDR1 and CDR2: DFQATT and SNEGSKA (reference sequence). Trimming removed 6 bases from V and 0 bases from J, with 18 bases in between. The CDR3 is made up of 15 amino acids.

Notes on this clone: Being one base from a much bigger clone, this may be a read error. This chain links TRBV29-1 with TRBJ1-1; no clear D. V was shortened by 4 bases and J by 5 bases, with 17 bases between the two germline ends. Germline V gene data show CDR1 as SQVTM and CDR2 as ANQGSEA. CDR3 size: 14 residues. For the CDR3, the DNA is TGCAGCGTTGTAAGCCACACTGAAGGGACTGAAGCTTTCTTT. Translation: CSVVSHTEGTEAFF.

This clone occurred a few times. The V gene is TRBV30, the J gene TRBJ1-2, with a possible D match to TRBD1 (6 bases). CDR3 size: 11 residues. Germline lookup yields CDR1 GTSNPN and CDR2 SVGIG (reference sequence). V was trimmed by 2 bases and J by 9 bases, leaving 10 bases between them. The CDR3: CAWSRGARYTF. In DNA form, the CDR3 reads TGTGCCTGGAGTAGGGGGGCTCGCTACACCTTC.

This clone was found many times. The chain couples TRBV19 to TRBJ2-3, with a tentative D call TRBD2 (6 bases). The CDR3 sequence is 15 residues long. The germline CDR1 and CDR2 sequences are LNHDA and SQIVND (reference sequence). Trimming stripped 5 bases from V and 3 bases from J, with 15 bases between. The CDR3 loop is CASSSYGRGTDTQYF. CDR3 DNA: TGTGCCAGTAGTTCTTACGGGAGAGGTACAGATACGCAGTATTTT.

The chain combines TRBV28 with TRBJ2-3; the D gene is possibly TRBD2 (5 bases). V was clipped by 7 bases and J by 8 bases, with 10 bases between them. Germline CDR1 and CDR2: MDHEN and SYDVKM. This CDR3 is built from 11 residues. This chain's CDR3 is CASTKSGTQYF. The CDR3 nucleotides read TGTGCCAGCACCAAAAGCGGTACGCAGTATTTT.

This clone showed up many times. The chain carries TRBV5-1 and TRBJ1-3; tentative D call: TRBD1 (5 bases). Deletions cut 1 base from V and 2 bases from J, with 13 bases between. CDR1 SGHRS and CDR2 YFSETQ come from the germline V gene. This CDR3 is 16 amino acids long. The CDR3 region has the DNA TGCGCCAGCAGCTTGAATTCAGGGCAGCCTGGAAACACCATATATTTT. Amino acid sequence: CASSLNSGQPGNTIYF.

This clone was seen at least ten times. The gene calls are TRBV19 and TRBJ1-1; D remains unclear. V was clipped by 8 bases and J by 1 base, with 14 bases between them. The germline V gene encodes CDR1 LNHDA and CDR2 SQIVND (reference sequence). The CDR3 contains 14 residues. DNA for the CDR3: TGTGCCAGTTCCCCGTCCGGGTGGAACACTGAAGCTTTCTTT. The encoded protein is CASSPSGWNTEAFF. The full variable domain, in which reference TRBV19 and TRBJ1-1 provide the parts outside the CDR3, is DGGITQSPKYLFRKEGQNVTLSCEQNLNHDAMYWYRQDPGQGLRLIYYSQIVNDFQKGDIAEGYSVSREKKESFPLTVTSAQKNPTAFYLCASSPSGWNTEAFFGQGTRLTVV.

This clone has ten or more counts. CDR3 in DNA: TGTGCCAGTGGTAACAGAAGGGCGAATGAGCAGTTCTTC. Translated: CASGNRRANEQFF. The chain joins TRBV19 to TRBJ2-1; D ambiguous. V was trimmed by 8 bases and J by 7 bases, leaving 15 bases between them. The germline V gene encodes CDR1 LNHDA and CDR2 SQIVND (reference sequence). This CDR3 is 13 amino acids long.

At least ten counts were recorded for this clone. The V call is TRBV5-6, the J call TRBJ2-2, with TRBD2 matching 9 bases. Germline trimming cut 4 bases from V and 3 bases from J; bases unmatched to any gene: 10. Germline V gene lookup returns CDR1 SGHDT and CDR2 YYEEEE. The CDR3 spans 17 residues. The CDR3 region is CASSRGGGRSDTGELFF. DNA of the CDR3: TGTGCCAGCAGCCGCGGGGGGGGCCGGAGCGACACCGGGGAGCTGTTTTTT.

By sample fraction, this clone is medium-sized. The chain joins TRBV27 to TRBJ2-1; 11 bases are a match to TRBD2. This CDR3 comprises 15 residues. J lost 2 bases, V lost 5 bases, and 2 bases had no gene match. CDR1 is MNHEY and CDR2 is SMNVEV in the germline V gene (reference sequence). The DNA for the CDR3 is TGTGCCAGCAGTACTAGCGGGAGTCCCTACAATGAGCAGTTCTTC. This translates into CASSTSGSPYNEQFF.

The chain couples TRBV30 to TRBJ1-6, with no clear D. Germline V gives CDR1 GTSNPN, CDR2 SVGIG (reference sequence). The V and J ends lost 0 bases and 7 bases respectively, with 7 bases between them. This CDR3 contains 13 residues. DNA for the CDR3: TGTGCCTGGAGTGTAACAACCAATTCACCCCTCCACTTT. Its translation is CAWSVTTNSPLHF.

This clone has more than one count but fewer than ten. The chain carries TRBV28 and TRBJ2-5, with D hard to call. Trimming removed 5 bases from V and 1 base from J, with 8 bases in between. Germline V gene lookup returns CDR1 MDHEN and CDR2 SYDVKM. This CDR3 has 13 residues. The CDR3 DNA sequence: TGTGCCAGCAGTGGGGATCTCCAAGAGACCCAGTACTTC. Translating gives CASSGDLQETQYF.

This clone was seen at least ten times. The V and J genes are TRBV7-9 and TRBJ2-7; D is perhaps TRBD2 (6 bases). Between the trimmed V and J ends, which lost 1 base and 9 bases, there was a span of 7 bases. Germline V gene sequence: CDR1 SEHNR, CDR2 FQNEAQ (reference sequence). The CDR3 totals 11 residues. CDR3 nucleotide sequence: TGTGCCAGCAGCTTAGGGGGAGGGCAGTACTTC. Amino acids: CASSLGGGQYF.

The V and J genes are TRBV7-8 and TRBJ2-3; the match to TRBD2 covers 8 bases. CDR3 length equals 16 residues. Germline-derived CDR1 and CDR2 are SGHVS and FQNEAQ. With 1 base clipped from V and 6 bases from J, the junction kept 9 bases outside the gene matches. This CDR3 is CASSLVAGMSCDTQYF. DNA for the CDR3: TGTGCCAGCAGCTTAGTAGCGGGAATGTCGTGCGATACGCAGTATTTT.

This clone has a count of ten or more. The chain combines TRBV27 with TRBJ1-4, with 10 bases that match TRBD1. The CDR3 sequence is 18 residues long. Trimming cost V 6 bases and J 0 bases; bases outside gene matches: 10. The germline gives CDR1 MNHEY, CDR2 SMNVEV (reference sequence). The CDR3 DNA follows: TGTGCCAGCAGCAATGGGACAGGGGCGTGGGCAACTAATGAAAAACTGTTTTTT. Amino acids: CASSNGTGAWATNEKLFF.

This clone was detected only a few times. Possible read error: a much larger clone is one base away. This same CDR3 is encoded by further DNA sequences in the sample. The rearrangement uses TRBV2 and TRBJ2-3; 10 bases map to TRBD2. The ends lost 7 bases at V and 2 bases at J; junction bases unmatched: 6. CDR3 length: 15 residues. CDR1 SNHLY and CDR2 FYNNEI come from the germline V gene. The CDR3 loop is CASTPTSGNTDTQYF. As DNA, the CDR3 is TGTGCCAGCACACCTACTAGCGGGAACACAGATACGCAGTATTTT.

In its sample, this clone was seen many times. The chain has TRBV7-8 and TRBJ2-7; 8 nucleotides line up with TRBD2. The CDR3 has 15 residues. The germline gives CDR1 SGHVS, CDR2 FQNEAQ. The ends lost 5 bases at V and 2 bases at J; junction bases unmatched: 8. The CDR3 reads CASSPRGGATYEQYF. CDR3 DNA sequence: TGTGCCAGCAGCCCCCGGGGGGGGGCGACCTACGAGCAGTACTTC.

Ten or more counts support this clone. The chain joins TRBV28 to TRBJ2-2; D unresolved. Germline V gives CDR1 MDHEN, CDR2 SYDVKM. The CDR3 is 14 amino acids. Trimming left V 4 bases short and J 2 bases short, with 8 bases between. CDR3 bases: TGTGCCAGCAGTTCTTTAGACAACACCGGGGAGCTGTTTTTT. It encodes CASSSLDNTGELFF.

This clone was detected ten times or more. This chain uses TRBV6-1 with TRBJ2-1; 9 nucleotides align to TRBD2. V trimming: 6 bases; J trimming: 2 bases; junction bases outside the gene matches: 5. The length of the CDR3 is 15 residues. Germline-derived CDR1 and CDR2 are MNHNS and SASEGT. The CDR3 coding sequence is TGTGCCAGCAGACTTAGCGGGAGTCCCTACAATGAGCAGTTCTTC. Protein product: CASRLSGSPYNEQFF.